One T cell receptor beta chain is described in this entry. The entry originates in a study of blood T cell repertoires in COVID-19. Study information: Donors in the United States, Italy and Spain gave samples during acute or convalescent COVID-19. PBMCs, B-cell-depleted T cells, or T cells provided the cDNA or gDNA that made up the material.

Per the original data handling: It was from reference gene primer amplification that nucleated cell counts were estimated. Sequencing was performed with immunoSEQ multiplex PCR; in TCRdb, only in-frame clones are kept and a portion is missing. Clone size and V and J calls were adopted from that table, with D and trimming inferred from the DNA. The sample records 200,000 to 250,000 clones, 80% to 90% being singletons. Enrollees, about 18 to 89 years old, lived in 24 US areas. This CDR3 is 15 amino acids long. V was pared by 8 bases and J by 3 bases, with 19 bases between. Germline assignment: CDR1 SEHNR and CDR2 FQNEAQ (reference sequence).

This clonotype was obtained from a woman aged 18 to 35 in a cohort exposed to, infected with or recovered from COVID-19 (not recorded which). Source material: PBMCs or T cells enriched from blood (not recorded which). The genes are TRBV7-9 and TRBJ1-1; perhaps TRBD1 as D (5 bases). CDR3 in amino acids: CASASVTGEDTEAFF. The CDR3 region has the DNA TGTGCCAGCGCTTCCGTCACGGGGGAGGACACTGAAGCTTTCTTT.